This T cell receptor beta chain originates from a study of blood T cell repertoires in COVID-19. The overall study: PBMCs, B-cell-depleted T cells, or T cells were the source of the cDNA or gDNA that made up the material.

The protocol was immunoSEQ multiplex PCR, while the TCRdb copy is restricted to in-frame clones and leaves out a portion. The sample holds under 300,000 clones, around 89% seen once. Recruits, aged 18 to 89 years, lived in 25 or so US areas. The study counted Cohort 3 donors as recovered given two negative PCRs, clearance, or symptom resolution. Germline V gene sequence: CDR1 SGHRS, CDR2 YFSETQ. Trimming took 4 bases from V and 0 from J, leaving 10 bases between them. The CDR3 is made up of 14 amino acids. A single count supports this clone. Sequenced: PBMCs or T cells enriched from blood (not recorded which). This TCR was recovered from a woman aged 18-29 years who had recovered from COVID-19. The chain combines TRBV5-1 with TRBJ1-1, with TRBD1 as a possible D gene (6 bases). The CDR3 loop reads CASSPGQMNTEAFF. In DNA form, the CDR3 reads TGCGCCAGCAGCCCCGGACAGATGAACACTGAAGCTTTCTTT. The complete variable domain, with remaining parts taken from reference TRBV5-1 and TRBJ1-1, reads KAGVTQTPRYLIKTRGQQVTLSCSPISGHRSVSWYQQTPGQGLQFLFEYFSETQRNKGNFPGRFSGRQFSNSRSEMNVSTLELGDSALYLCASSPGQMNTEAFFGQGTRLTVV.